This T cell receptor beta chain was recorded in a study of T cell clonality in common variable immunodeficiency. Study-level points and caveats: Reportedly, TCR beta sequences from common variable immunodeficiency showed fewer deletions and N-nucleotide insertions.

Libraries were prepared by immunoSEQ multiplex PCR; TCRdb keeps only in-frame clonotypes and omits some of them. The sample yields around 21,000 clones, without any singletons. This clone has a handful of counts. Antigen specificity is unknown. With the read ending 3 residues before the CDR3 end, the germline J gene is used to fill in that end. The CDR3 is 15 residues long. Trimming removed 4 bases at V and 4 bases at J, with 14 bases between. CDR1 is MNHNS, CDR2 SASEGT, per germline. This receptor was identified in a human donor with common variable immunodeficiency. The sample comprised peripheral blood mononuclear cells. The chain uses TRBV6-1 and TRBJ2-4; D might be TRBD1 (7 bases). The part of the CDR3 DNA that was read is TGTGCCAGCAGTGCTGGACAGGCGGGGAAAAACATT. Translation: CASSAGQAGKNI. The CDR3 as a whole reads CASSAGQAGKNIQYF.